The 31 T cell receptor beta chains listed next were all sequenced from one sample in a study of T cells after yellow fever vaccination. MiXCR, run by TCRdb on the 5' RACE reads, gives a single entry per CDR3 protein. The sample comprises 500,000 to 650,000 distinct CDR3 sequences, about 13% of which are singletons, and over 11% rests with the top ten. The sample here was PBMCs, taken on the day of the yellow fever booster vaccination. The receptors were gathered from a man in his thirties or forties who received the YFV17D yellow fever vaccine.

This clonotype was found a few times. CDR3 in amino acids: CSALGRNYEQYF. CDR3 nucleotides: TGCAGTGCCCTCGGCAGAAACTACGAGCAGTACTTC. The genes are TRBV20-1 and TRBJ2-7; D not resolved. The CDR3 sequence is 12 residues long. With 6 bases removed from V and 3 bases from J, the gap between germline ends came to 12 bases. CDR1 and CDR2 from the germline V gene are DFQATT and SNEGSKA (reference sequence).

The table lists this clonotype with a few counts. The rearrangement uses TRBV20-1 and TRBJ2-1, with TRBD2 matching 11 bases. CDR1 DFQATT and CDR2 SNEGSKA come from the germline V gene (reference sequence). Trimming removed 6 bases from V and 7 bases from J; junction bases left unmatched: 11. This CDR3 comprises 15 residues. The DNA of the CDR3 is TGCAGTGCATCGGGACTAGCGGCAGGGGGGAATGAGCAGTTCTTC. Residues: CSASGLAAGGNEQFF.

This clonotype was recorded a few times. The chain carries TRBV15 and TRBJ1-5, with 10 bases fitting TRBD1. Germline values: CDR1 LNHNV, CDR2 YYDKDF (reference sequence). CDR3 length: 15 residues. V was pared by 6 bases and J by 6 bases, with 8 bases of the junction left unmatched. The chain's CDR3 is CATSTGQGMSQPQHF. The CDR3 DNA is TGTGCCACCAGTACGGGACAGGGGATGAGTCAGCCCCAGCATTTT.

The CDR3 sequence: CASSAGQWNSPLHF. For the CDR3, the DNA is TGTGCCAGCAGCGCGGGACAGTGGAATTCACCCCTCCACTTT. The rearrangement uses TRBV5-6 and TRBJ1-6; 7 bases are shared with TRBD1. The CDR3 covers 14 residues. Germline loops: CDR1 SGHDT, CDR2 YYEEEE. The V segment lost 4 bases and the J segment 7 bases; nucleotides outside the gene matches: 5.

This sequence joins TRBV11-2 and TRBJ2-3; possibly TRBD2 for D (6 bases). The CDR3 is 16 amino acids. Germline lookup yields CDR1 SGHAT and CDR2 FQNNGV. V lost 1 base to trimming and J lost 2 bases, with 13 bases between them. The CDR3: CASSLGYSGVTDTQYF. Here the CDR3 DNA reads TGTGCCAGCAGCTTAGGTTATAGCGGCGTCACAGATACGCAGTATTTT.

The chain recombines TRBV27 with TRBJ2-7; the D gene is possibly TRBD2 (6 bases). This CDR3 has 14 residues. The germline CDR1 and CDR2 sequences are MNHEY and SMNVEV (reference sequence). The ends were cut back, 2 bases at V and 7 bases at J, with 15 bases in the middle. The CDR3 region is CASSLTGVVVEQYF. CDR3 nucleotide sequence: TGTGCCAGCAGTTTAACGGGGGTGGTAGTTGAGCAGTACTTC.

The table lists this clonotype with a few counts. The V gene is TRBV7-2, the J gene TRBJ1-1; D unclear. The CDR3 has 14 residues. Germline V gene data show CDR1 as SGHTA and CDR2 as FQGNSA. Trimming pared 5 bases from V and 0 bases from J, leaving 10 bases between. The CDR3 loop reads CASSPKDVNTEAFF. CDR3 coding DNA: TGTGCCAGCAGCCCCAAGGACGTGAACACTGAAGCTTTCTTT.

This clonotype was observed a few times. The chain is built from TRBV23-1 and TRBJ2-5, with a tentative D call TRBD2 (6 bases). TRBV23-1 is identified as an open reading frame with a role that is uncertain. The CDR3 is made up of 17 amino acids. Between the trimmed V and J ends, which lost 3 bases and 4 bases, there was a span of 21 bases. The CDR3 bases are TGCGCCAGCAGTCATTCTACAGAACAGCCGGAGGGAGAGACCCAGTACTTC. Translation: CASSHSTEQPEGETQYF.

This sequence joins TRBV10-1 and TRBJ2-3; D is undetermined. CDR3 length: 13 amino acids. Per germline, CDR1 WNHNN and CDR2 SYGVQD (reference sequence). V gave up 0 bases and J gave up 6 bases, with 7 bases separating them. The DNA of the CDR3 is TGCGCCAGCAGTGAGTCTCTCCTTGATACGCAGTATTTT. Translated, it gives CASSESLLDTQYF.

This clonotype was observed a handful of times. V is TRBV20-1 and J is TRBJ2-3, with TRBD2 as a possible D gene (8 bases). The V gene lost 5 bases and the J gene lost 0 bases, with 24 bases spanning the gap. The germline CDR1 and CDR2 sequences are DFQATT and SNEGSKA (reference sequence). CDR3 length equals 18 residues. The CDR3, as DNA: TGCAGTGCTTACCCCACCGGGACTAGGGGGCTGAGCACAGATACGCAGTATTTT. Translating it yields CSAYPTGTRGLSTDTQYF.

A few counts support this clonotype. This chain connects TRBV5-4 to TRBJ1-6; TRBD1 aligns across 7 bases. V lost 2 bases and J lost 11; bases outside the gene matches: 7. The CDR3 contains 14 residues. Germline V gene sequence: CDR1 SGHNT, CDR2 YYREEE (reference sequence). The CDR3 protein is CASSFDRDLAPLHF. DNA of the CDR3: TGTGCCAGCAGCTTCGACAGGGACCTAGCACCCCTCCACTTT.

The rearrangement links TRBV20-1 to TRBJ2-1, with 8 positions matching TRBD2. This CDR3 has 17 amino acids. Germline CDR1 DFQATT, CDR2 SNEGSKA (reference sequence). The ends lost 1 base at V and 8 bases at J; junction bases unmatched: 16. The CDR3 reads CSARALPGTSMSHEQFF. The CDR3 coding sequence is TGCAGTGCTAGAGCCCTCCCAGGGACTAGTATGAGCCATGAGCAGTTCTTC.

This clonotype has more than one count but fewer than ten. V gene TRBV12-3 or TRBV12-4 combines with J gene TRBJ1-1; no firm D call. Trimming pared 1 base from V and 3 bases from J, leaving 12 bases between. This CDR3 is built from 15 residues. The CDR3 DNA reads as TGTGCCAGCAGTTTAGTGGAGGCTCGAGACACTGAAGCTTTCTTT. Translating gives CASSLVEARDTEAFF.

This clonotype was counted only a few times. This chain links TRBV25-1 with TRBJ2-2, with D tentatively TRBD2 (6 bases). The germline gives CDR1 MGHDK, CDR2 SYGVNS. V gave up 2 bases and J gave up 7 bases, with 14 bases separating them. The CDR3 runs to 15 residues. The CDR3 coding sequence is TGTGCCAGCAGTGAACGGGTGGCCGGGGGCGGGGAGCTGTTTTTT. Translation gives CASSERVAGGGELFF.

The chain couples TRBV20-1 to TRBJ1-6; TRBD1 is a possible D gene (5 bases). CDR3 length equals 14 residues. Deletions cut 0 bases from V and 10 bases from J, with 13 bases between. Looked up from germline, CDR1 is DFQATT and CDR2 is SNEGSKA (reference sequence). CDR3 residues: CSARDRDQRSPLHF. CDR3 nucleotide sequence: TGCAGTGCTAGAGACAGGGATCAGCGGTCACCCCTCCACTTT.

This clonotype showed up just once. J is TRBJ2-1 and V is TRBV29-1, with D maybe TRBD2 (6 bases). CDR1 and CDR2 (germline): SQVTM, ANQGSEA. Trimming pared 8 bases from V and 2 bases from J, leaving 16 bases between. CDR3 size: 14 residues. CDR3: CSTTGTAPYNEQFF. As DNA, the CDR3 is TGCAGCACCACCGGGACTGCTCCCTACAATGAGCAGTTCTTC.

The chain uses TRBV5-1 and TRBJ1-6; no clear D gene. Trimming pared 0 bases from V and 10 bases from J, leaving 8 bases between. Germline-derived CDR1 and CDR2 are SGHRS and YFSETQ. The CDR3 sequence is 13 residues long. DNA for the CDR3: TGCGCCAGCAGCTTGGAGGTGTTATCACCCCTCCACTTT. Protein product: CASSLEVLSPLHF.

V gene TRBV24-1 combines with J gene TRBJ2-2, with 9 nucleotides matching TRBD2. CDR3 length: 16 residues. The germline V gene has CDR1 KGHDR and CDR2 SFDVKD. V dropped 4 bases and J dropped 8; count of bases not matched to a gene: 10. The CDR3 loop reads CATSEGSGSYWGELFF. The CDR3 region has the DNA TGTGCCACCAGTGAAGGTAGCGGGAGTTACTGGGGGGAGCTGTTTTTT.

The chain joins TRBV6-2 or TRBV6-3 to TRBJ1-5, with D uncertain. The V gene lost 6 bases and the J gene lost 4 bases, with 7 bases spanning the gap. The CDR3 has 12 amino acids. Looked up from germline, CDR1 is MNHEY and CDR2 is SVGEGT. CDR3 bases: TGTGCCAGCAGGACACGTAATCAGCCCCAGCATTTT. It translates to CASRTRNQPQHF.

This clonotype was seen more than once but under ten times. V and J are TRBV6-1 and TRBJ2-1; D perhaps matches TRBD2 (6 bases). The CDR3 spans 15 residues. The germline V gene encodes CDR1 MNHNS and CDR2 SASEGT. V shed 6 bases and J shed 0 bases, with 12 bases lying between them. The CDR3 DNA follows: TGTGCCAGCAGCCCGGGACTCCCCTCCTACAATGAGCAGTTCTTC. This codes for CASSPGLPSYNEQFF.

This clonotype was detected many times. V gene TRBV12-3 or TRBV12-4 combines with J gene TRBJ1-1; D is uncertain. Trimming pared 6 bases from V and 7 bases from J, leaving 12 bases between. The CDR3 is made up of 12 amino acids. CDR3 in amino acids: CASSLSSGEAFF. CDR3 nucleotides: TGTGCCAGCAGCTTAAGCTCGGGTGAAGCTTTCTTT.

This clonotype was found a few times. The genes are TRBV20-1 and TRBJ2-3; D gene uncertain. The CDR3 totals 14 residues. Trimming took off 3 bases at V and 1 base at J, with 11 bases between the two ends. Germline CDR1 and CDR2: DFQATT and SNEGSKA (reference sequence). CDR3 bases: TGCAGTGCTAGTTTCCTCCTAGGCACAGATACGCAGTATTTT. It yields the protein CSASFLLGTDTQYF.

J is TRBJ1-1 and V is TRBV5-1, with 7 bases matching TRBD1. The junction had 5 bases not matched to a gene; V was cut back by 0 bases and J by 3 bases. This CDR3 is built from 15 residues. Germline assignment: CDR1 SGHRS and CDR2 YFSETQ. CDR3 region: CASSLEGRGYTEAFF. CDR3 coding DNA: TGCGCCAGCAGCTTGGAAGGCAGGGGGTACACTGAAGCTTTCTTT.

The rearrangement uses TRBV5-1 and TRBJ2-1; 13 nucleotides agree with TRBD2. V lost 5 bases and J lost 7; bases outside the gene matches: 6. From germline, CDR1 is SGHRS and CDR2 YFSETQ. This CDR3 is 15 amino acids long. CDR3 bases: TGCGCCAGCAGGCCGACTAGCGGGAGGTGGAATGAGCAGTTCTTC. This gives the protein CASRPTSGRWNEQFF.

In this sample, this clonotype turned up many times. The rearrangement links TRBV11-3 to TRBJ2-7; 12 bases agree with TRBD2. The CDR3 contains 19 residues. Germline V lookup: CDR1 SGHNT, CDR2 YENEEA. V gave up 2 bases and J gave up 2 bases; unmatched junction bases: 13. In DNA form, the CDR3 reads TGTGCCAGCAGCTTAACTCTAGCGGGAGGGCCTGAAAGCGCCTACGAGCAGTACTTC. Translated: CASSLTLAGGPESAYEQYF.

This clonotype was seen a few times. The genes are TRBV20-1 and TRBJ2-3, with 9 bases that match TRBD2. There are 15 residues in the CDR3. Germline V gives CDR1 DFQATT, CDR2 SNEGSKA (reference sequence). V lost 6 bases and J lost 1; bases outside the gene matches: 8. CDR3 sequence reads: CSAAPTSGRTDTQYF. The CDR3, as DNA: TGCAGTGCCGCACCGACTAGCGGCCGCACAGATACGCAGTATTTT.

There are a few counts of this clonotype. This chain uses TRBV28 with TRBJ2-2; 9 bases are shared with TRBD2. J lost 0 bases, V lost 6 bases, and 5 bases had no gene match. CDR1 is MDHEN and CDR2 is SYDVKM in the germline V gene. The CDR3 runs 16 residues. The CDR3 protein is CASSLAGQPNTGELFF. The CDR3 nucleotides are TGTGCCAGCAGCCTAGCGGGACAACCGAACACCGGGGAGCTGTTTTTT.

This clonotype was seen many times. The CDR3, as DNA: TGTGCCAGCTCACCATGCACTAGCGGGTGTGAGCAGTTCTTC. Its protein product is CASSPCTSGCEQFF. The chain carries TRBV18 and TRBJ2-1; TRBD2 aligns across 9 bases. Germline loops: CDR1 KGHSH, CDR2 LQKENI. Trimming removed 2 bases from V and 9 bases from J; junction bases left unmatched: 5. The CDR3 length is 14 residues.

V usage is TRBV27 and J usage is TRBJ2-1, with 13 bases aligning to TRBD2. CDR1 is MNHEY, CDR2 SMNVEV, per germline (reference sequence). The length of the CDR3 is 15 residues. The junction had 3 bases not matched to a gene; V was cut back by 3 bases and J by 7 bases. The CDR3 region is CASSLTSGRKNEQFF. CDR3 DNA: TGTGCCAGCAGTTTGACTAGCGGGAGGAAGAATGAGCAGTTCTTC.

CDR3 loop: CASSPGGGLETQYF. CDR3 nucleotides: TGTGCCAGCAGCCCGGGGGGGGGGCTAGAGACCCAGTACTTC. V and J are TRBV4-2 and TRBJ2-5; 8 bases are shared with TRBD2. V lost 4 bases and J lost 4; bases outside the gene matches: 5. Germline V lookup: CDR1 LGHNA, CDR2 YNFKEQ. The CDR3 contains 14 residues.

In its sample, this clonotype was seen many times. The chain joins TRBV3-1 to TRBJ2-3; D remains ambiguous. Per germline, CDR1 LGHDT and CDR2 YNNKEL (reference sequence). Trimming removed 3 bases from V and 4 bases from J, with 14 bases in between. The CDR3 has 15 residues. The CDR3 DNA is TGTGCCAGCAGCCATGCCCCCACGTACCCAGATACGCAGTATTTT. Its protein product is CASSHAPTYPDTQYF.